Each of the 13 T cell receptor beta chains below was sequenced from the same sample in a study of CD8 T cells in ankylosing spondylitis. Their antigen targets remain unknown. General study findings and limits: Ankylosing spondylitis blood seemed to carry a telltale TCR beta motif made of eight or nine highly homologous variants.

TCRdb fed the 5' RACE reads into MiXCR, producing one record per CDR3 protein. The sample consists of 650,000 to 800,000 distinct CDR3 sequences, around 19% of them appearing once. The sequenced sample consisted of blood, either unsorted or a sorted T cell fraction (not recorded which). The receptors here all came from a male donor with ankylosing spondylitis.

The chain employs TRBV11-1 and TRBJ1-1; D unclear. The V end lost 1 base, the J end lost 5 bases, and 14 bases lay between the germline ends. This CDR3 has 15 residues. The V gene's germline CDR1 is SGHAT and CDR2 FQDESV (reference sequence). The CDR3 reads CASSLEVGKGTEAFF. The CDR3 DNA reads TGTGCCAGCAGCTTAGAAGTCGGCAAAGGGACTGAAGCTTTCTTT.

This clonotype was seen a few times. The DNA of the CDR3 is TGTGCCAGCAGTTCGAAATTCCGGGAAAACAATGAGCAGTTCTTC. Translated: CASSSKFRENNEQFF. The genes are TRBV28 and TRBJ2-1; possibly TRBD2 for D (5 bases). V lost 4 bases and J 5 bases, leaving 15 bases between the germline ends. This CDR3 has 15 amino acids. Germline lookup yields CDR1 MDHEN and CDR2 SYDVKM.

This clonotype showed up just a few times. The chain uses TRBV20-1 and TRBJ2-1; possibly TRBD1 for D (5 bases). From germline, CDR1 is DFQATT and CDR2 SNEGSKA (reference sequence). This CDR3 is 12 amino acids long. The germline V and J ends were trimmed by 0 bases and 8 bases, with 8 bases remaining between them. CDR3 protein: CSARDLGDEQFF. Written as DNA, the CDR3 is TGCAGTGCTAGAGATCTAGGGGATGAGCAGTTCTTC.

V gene TRBV5-1 combines with J gene TRBJ2-1; no reliable D call. Looked up from germline, CDR1 is SGHRS and CDR2 is YFSETQ. The CDR3 runs to 14 residues. The germline V and J ends were trimmed by 5 bases and 10 bases, with 19 bases remaining between them. CDR3 nucleotide sequence: TGCGCCAGCAGGAACCTCGTTGTCGCTTGGGAGCAGTTCTTC. Encoded protein: CASRNLVVAWEQFF.

This clonotype appeared many times. This chain links TRBV10-3 with TRBJ2-3; tentatively, D is TRBD2 (6 bases). The V gene lost 3 bases and the J gene lost 1 base, with 11 bases spanning the gap. The CDR3 sequence is 15 residues long. The germline V gene encodes CDR1 ENHRY and CDR2 SYGVKD. For the CDR3, the DNA is TGTGCCATCAGTGATTGGGGACTGGGCACAGATACGCAGTATTTT. Its translation is CAISDWGLGTDTQYF.

This CDR3 is CASSLGSHGYSYNEQFF. For the CDR3, the DNA is TGTGCCAGCAGTTTAGGTAGTCACGGGTACTCCTACAATGAGCAGTTCTTC. The chain couples TRBV12-3 or TRBV12-4 to TRBJ2-1, with D unclear. The germline V and J ends were trimmed by 1 base and 0 bases, with 13 bases remaining between them. The CDR3 loop spans 17 amino acids.

V gene TRBV5-6 combines with J gene TRBJ2-3; perhaps TRBD1 as D (7 bases). The CDR3 sequence is 15 residues long. V was clipped by 4 bases and J by 2 bases, with 14 bases between them. Germline V gene sequence: CDR1 SGHDT, CDR2 YYEEEE. The CDR3 loop reads CASSQGDFITDTQYF. The CDR3 DNA is TGTGCCAGCAGCCAGGGGGACTTTATCACAGATACGCAGTATTTT.

The table lists this clonotype with many counts. The CDR3 spells CASSSGDSGANVLTF. As DNA, the CDR3 is TGCGCCAGCAGCTCAGGGGATTCTGGGGCCAACGTCCTGACTTTC. The chain employs TRBV5-1 and TRBJ2-6, with a tentative D call TRBD1 (6 bases). V lost 3 bases and J lost 1, with 8 bases in between. The CDR3 extends over 15 amino acids. Germline V gene sequence: CDR1 SGHRS, CDR2 YFSETQ.

This clonotype was seen more than once but under ten times. The J gene is TRBJ2-1, the V gene TRBV28; 9 bases are shared with TRBD1. CDR3 length: 15 amino acids. Per the germline V gene, CDR1 is MDHEN and CDR2 is SYDVKM. The V and J ends lost 7 bases and 3 bases, in that order; junction bases with no gene match: 7. The CDR3 DNA reads TGTGCCAGCAACACCCCGGGACAGGGCTACAATGAGCAGTTCTTC. Translated, it gives CASNTPGQGYNEQFF.

The CDR3 is CASSLSWGDGTGSSYEQYF. The CDR3 nucleotides read TGTGCCAGCAGTTTAAGTTGGGGGGACGGGACAGGATCCTCCTACGAGCAGTACTTC. The chain employs TRBV12-3 or TRBV12-4 and TRBJ2-7; 8 nucleotides match TRBD1. This CDR3 has 19 residues. The V and J ends lost 2 bases and 0 bases, in that order; junction bases with no gene match: 15.

This chain joins TRBV7-8 and TRBJ1-2; D is ambiguous. Germline V lookup: CDR1 SGHVS, CDR2 FQNEAQ. CDR3 length equals 14 residues. V lost 3 bases, J lost 2 bases, and 10 bases lay in between. The CDR3 bases are TGTGCCAGCAGCTTGAGACTGATGAACTATGGCTACACCTTC. Translating it yields CASSLRLMNYGYTF.

This clonotype has more than one count but fewer than ten. J is TRBJ2-7 and V is TRBV5-1; 8 bases are shared with TRBD2. Per germline, CDR1 SGHRS and CDR2 YFSETQ. The CDR3 has 15 amino acids. The ends lost 1 base at V and 2 bases at J; junction bases unmatched: 5. CDR3 sequence: CASSLLTSVTYEQYF. The CDR3 region has the DNA TGCGCCAGCAGCTTGCTGACTAGCGTAACCTACGAGCAGTACTTC.

A few counts support this clonotype. V usage is TRBV5-1 and J usage is TRBJ2-6, with a possible D match to TRBD1 (5 bases). Germline CDR1 and CDR2: SGHRS and YFSETQ. The CDR3 length is 17 residues. The germline V and J ends were trimmed by 2 bases and 0 bases, with 12 bases remaining between them. DNA of the CDR3: TGCGCCAGCAGCTTTACCCGCGACAGCTCTGGGGCCAACGTCCTGACTTTC. Amino acid sequence: CASSFTRDSSGANVLTF.